This entry features one TCR beta chain sequence. Its target is unknown. CDR1 and CDR2 (germline): SSHAT, FNYEAQ (reference sequence). The CDR3 contains 15 residues. V lost 5 bases, J lost 1 base, and 15 bases lay in between. This sample is drawn from a study of cytomegalovirus exposure and HLA in healthy donors. A multiplex PCR was run with 60 Vbeta primers and 13 Jbeta primers. In the authors' methods: Approximately 73 million unique TCR beta chains, roughly 11 million shared, were counted in a later analysis. Only in-frame clones appear in the TCRdb table, and some are missing; sequencing was by immunoSEQ multiplex PCR. D and trimming were read from the DNA, whereas the V and J calls and clone size are those reported in that table. The sample holds 120,000 or so clones, around 78% seen once. Whole-study results and caveats: Compared with the roughly 730-donor mean, an Asian-associated ancestry cluster reportedly had fewer N-insertions, according to a later analysis. There were around 160 TCR beta chains listed as cytomegalovirus-associated. The study assumed roughly uniform donor sequencing depth for presence/absence analyses.

This TCR was sampled from a man between 18 and 29 years old in good health and CMV-seropositive. Sequences were obtained from PBMCs. The chain has TRBV7-7 and TRBJ2-7; unclear D gene. DNA for the CDR3: TGTGCCAGCAGCCCCCACTCGGGTTTTTCCTACGAGCAGTACTTC. As protein: CASSPHSGFSYEQYF.